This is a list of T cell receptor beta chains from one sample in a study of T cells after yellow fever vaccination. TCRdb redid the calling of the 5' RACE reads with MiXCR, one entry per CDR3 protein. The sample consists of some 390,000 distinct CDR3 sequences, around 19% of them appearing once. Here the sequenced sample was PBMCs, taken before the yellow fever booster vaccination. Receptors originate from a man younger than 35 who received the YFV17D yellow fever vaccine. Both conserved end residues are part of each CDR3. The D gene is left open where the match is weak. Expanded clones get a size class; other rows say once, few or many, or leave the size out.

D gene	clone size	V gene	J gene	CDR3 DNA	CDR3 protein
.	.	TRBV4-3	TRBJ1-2	TGCGCCAGCAGCCAATTCGGGGGCTATGGCTACACCTTC	CASSQFGGYGYTF
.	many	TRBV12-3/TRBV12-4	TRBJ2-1	TGTGCCAGCAGGCCCCGGGGGAGCTCCTACAATGAGCAGTTCTTC	CASRPRGSSYNEQFF
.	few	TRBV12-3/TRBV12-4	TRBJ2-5	TGTGCCAGCAGTTTCTACGGAGCGGGAGAGACCCAGTACTTC	CASSFYGAGETQYF
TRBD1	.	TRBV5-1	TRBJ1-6	TGCGCCAGCGGTCACGGACAGGGCTCGGACTCACCCCTCCACTTT	CASGHGQGSDSPLHF
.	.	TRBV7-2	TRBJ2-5	TGTGCCAGCAGCCCCCCCGGAGCAGTTAGGGAGAACCAGTACTTC	CASSPPGAVRENQYF
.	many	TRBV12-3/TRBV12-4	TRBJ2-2	TGTGCCAGCAGTCGGGACACCGGGGAGCTGTTTTTT	CASSRDTGELFF
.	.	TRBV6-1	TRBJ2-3	TGTGCCAGCAGTGCCCCCCCCGAAGGACAGACTCGCACAGATACGCAGTATTTT	CASSAPPEGQTRTDTQYF
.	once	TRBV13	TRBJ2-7	TGTGCCAGCAGCTTATCGCCTGGCACCTACGAGCAGTACTTC	CASSLSPGTYEQYF
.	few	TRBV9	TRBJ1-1	TGTGCCAGCAGCCGTGATGGCGAGTGGAGTGAAGCTTTCTTT	CASSRDGEWSEAFF
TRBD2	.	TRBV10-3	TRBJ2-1	TGTGCCATCAGTGATCAGACTAGCGGGGGGGCCTTTGAGCAGTTCTTC	CAISDQTSGGAFEQFF
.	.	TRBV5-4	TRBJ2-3	TGTGCCAGCAGTAAAGAGCTACAGGGTACAGATACGCAGTATTTT	CASSKELQGTDTQYF
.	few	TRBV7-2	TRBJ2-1	TGTGCCAGCGCCTCTGTCGGGGTACACAATGAGCAGTTCTTC	CASASVGVHNEQFF
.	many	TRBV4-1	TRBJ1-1	TGCGCCAGCAGCCAAGAGGGGACCTTGGGCACTGAAGCTTTCTTT	CASSQEGTLGTEAFF
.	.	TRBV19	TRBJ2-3	TGTGCCAGTACCGGGCGGGACACAGATACGCAGTATTTT	CASTGRDTDTQYF
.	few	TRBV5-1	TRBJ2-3	TGCGCCAGCAGCGACGGACGAACAGATACGCAGTATTTT	CASSDGRTDTQYF
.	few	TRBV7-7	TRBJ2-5	TGTGCCAGCAGCCCCCGGGTAGGCAGTCAAGAGACCCAGTACTTC	CASSPRVGSQETQYF
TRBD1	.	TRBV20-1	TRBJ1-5	TGCAGTGCTGACAGGGGGGATCAGCCCCAGCATTTT	CSADRGDQPQHF
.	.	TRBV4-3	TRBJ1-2	TGCGCCAGCAGCCAAGCGCTTACCGGGGACTATGGCTACACCTTC	CASSQALTGDYGYTF
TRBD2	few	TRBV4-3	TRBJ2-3	TGCGCCAGCAGCCAAAGCCCTAGCGGGGGGAAAGATACGCAGTATTTT	CASSQSPSGGKDTQYF
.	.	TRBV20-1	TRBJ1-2	TGCAGTGCTAGTCCCAGGAGATATGGCTACACCTTC	CSASPRRYGYTF
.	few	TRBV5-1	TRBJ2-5	TGCGCATCCAGGGCGCCGGGGGTAGAGACCCAGTACTTC	CASRAPGVETQYF
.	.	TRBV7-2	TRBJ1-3	TGTGCCAGCAGCTTAGGGGCGGTTTCGGGAAACACCATATATTTT	CASSLGAVSGNTIYF
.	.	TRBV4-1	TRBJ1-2	TGCGCCAGCAGCCAAGCTCCGGGACAATCTAACTATGGCTACACCTTC	CASSQAPGQSNYGYTF
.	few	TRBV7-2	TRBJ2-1	TGTGCCAGCAGCCCGAGAGGGAACAATGAGCAGTTCTTC	CASSPRGNNEQFF
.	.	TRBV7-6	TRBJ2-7	TGTGCCAGCAGCTTAGTGGACAGCTACGAGCAGTACTTC	CASSLVDSYEQYF
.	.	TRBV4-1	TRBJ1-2	TGCGCCAGCAGCCAAGATAGGACAGTCCCATACTATGGCTACACCTTC	CASSQDRTVPYYGYTF
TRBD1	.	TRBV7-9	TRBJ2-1	TGTGCCAGCAGCGGACAGGGCCCTTACAATGAGCAGTTCTTC	CASSGQGPYNEQFF
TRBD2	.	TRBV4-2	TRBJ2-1	TGTGCCAGCAGCCAAGACGGGAGGGGGGGGTTTTTCTACAATGAGCAGTTCTTC	CASSQDGRGGFFYNEQFF
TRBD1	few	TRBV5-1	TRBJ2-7	TGCGCCAGCAGCTCCGGACAGGGGGCAGTCTACGAGCAGTACTTC	CASSSGQGAVYEQYF
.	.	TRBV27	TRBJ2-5	TGTGCCAGCAGTTGGAAGGGTTGGGAGACCCAGTACTTC	CASSWKGWETQYF
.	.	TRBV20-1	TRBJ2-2	TGCAGTGCTAGAGATCCGGCGGGCACCGGGGAGCTGTTTTTT	CSARDPAGTGELFF
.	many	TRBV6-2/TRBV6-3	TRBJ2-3	TGTGCCAGCAGTCGGGGGCAAACCAATACAGATACGCAGTATTTT	CASSRGQTNTDTQYF
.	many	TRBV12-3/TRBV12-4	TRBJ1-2	TGTGCCAGCAGCATAACCCGTCAGGGTGGCTACACCTTC	CASSITRQGGYTF
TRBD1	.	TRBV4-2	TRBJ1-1	TGTGCCAGCAGCCAAGAGGACAGGTCCTCAGTCAGAGCTTTCTTT	CASSQEDRSSVRAFF
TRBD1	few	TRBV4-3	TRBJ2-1	TGCGCCAGCAGCCAGCAGGGGGTCAATGAGCAGTTCTTC	CASSQQGVNEQFF
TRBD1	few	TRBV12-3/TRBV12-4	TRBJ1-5	TGTGCCAGCAACAAGGGGGGACAGGGACTTTATAGCAATCAGCCCCAGCATTTT	CASNKGGQGLYSNQPQHF
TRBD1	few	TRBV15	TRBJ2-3	TGTGCCACCAGCAGAGCAACGACAGGGGTAGTGATAGATACGCAGTATTTT	CATSRATTGVVIDTQYF
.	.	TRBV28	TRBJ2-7	TGTGCCAGCAGTTCTTATTCTTCCGAGCGGCCCCAGAAGGCCGGTGGGCAGTACTTC	CASSSYSSERPQKAGGQYF
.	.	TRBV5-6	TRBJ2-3	TGTGCCAGCAGCTTCCAGGACCTGCGGGCAGATACGCAGTATTTT	CASSFQDLRADTQYF
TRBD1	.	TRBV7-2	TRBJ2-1	TGTGCCAGCAGCTTTGGGGACAGGCTATACAATGAGCAGTTCTTC	CASSFGDRLYNEQFF
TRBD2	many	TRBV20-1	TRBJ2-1	TGCAGTGCTAGAGGACTAGCGGAATACAATGAGCAGTTCTTC	CSARGLAEYNEQFF
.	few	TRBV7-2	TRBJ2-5	TGTGCCAGCACCTTCTTACTGGCACAGCGAGAGACCCAGTACTTC	CASTFLLAQRETQYF
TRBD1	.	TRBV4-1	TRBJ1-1	TGCGCCAGCAGCCAAGTACCAGGGGGGGGGATAACTGAAGCTTTCTTT	CASSQVPGGGITEAFF
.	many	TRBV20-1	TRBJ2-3	TGCAGTGCTAGGACAGGAGGCACAGATACGCAGTATTTT	CSARTGGTDTQYF
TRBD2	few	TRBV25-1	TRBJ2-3	TGTGCCAGCAAGCGGGGGAGCACAGATACGCAGTATTTT	CASKRGSTDTQYF